This T cell receptor beta chain was obtained from a study of blood T cell repertoires in COVID-19. Libraries were prepared by immunoSEQ multiplex PCR; TCRdb keeps only in-frame clonotypes and omits some of them. Among fewer than 600,000 clones, roughly 88% were seen once, and the ten largest hold approximately 2%. The germline V and J ends were trimmed by 0 bases and 0 bases, with 9 bases remaining between them. Germline CDR1 reads KGHSY; CDR2 reads FQNENV. CDR3 size: 16 residues. The specimen was PBMCs or T cells enriched from blood (not recorded which). The chain joins TRBV16 to TRBJ1-5; no clear D gene. The TCR was taken from a woman aged 40 to 50 who had recovered from COVID-19. CDR3 protein: CASSQSLTNSNQPQHF. CDR3 in DNA: TGTGCCAGCAGCCAATCTCTGACAAATAGCAATCAGCCCCAGCATTTT. Combining the CDR3 with reference TRBV16 and TRBJ1-5 gives the whole variable domain GEEVAQTPKHLVRGEGQKAKLYCAPIKGHSYVFWYQQVLKNEFKFLISFQNENVFDETGMPKERFSAKCLPNSPCSLEIQATKLEDSAVYFCASSQSLTNSNQPQHFGDGTRLSIL.